The 7 T cell receptor beta chains presented below share a single source sample, sequenced in a study of cytomegalovirus exposure and HLA in healthy donors. With 60 Vbeta and 13 Jbeta primers, the PCR was carried out. TCRdb keeps only in-frame clones here, not all; method: immunoSEQ multiplex PCR. The sample gives some 150,000 clones, about 80% of which show up once; around 13% is in the top ten. Sequencing was performed on PBMCs. The source of these receptors is a man under 40 in good health and CMV-seropositive.

This clone showed up just a few times. V and J are TRBV6-6 and TRBJ1-4, with 8 bases aligning to TRBD1. V shed 6 bases and J 7 bases; nucleotides not matched to a gene: 1. Looked up from germline, CDR1 is MNHNY and CDR2 is SVGAGI (reference sequence). The CDR3 loop spans 12 amino acids. The DNA for the CDR3 is TGTGCCAGCAGCGGGACAGGTGAAAAACTGTTTTTT. This gives the protein CASSGTGEKLFF.

The J gene is TRBJ2-7, the V gene TRBV5-1; D possibly corresponds to TRBD2 (6 bases). The CDR3 runs 14 residues. Trimming took off 0 bases at V and 4 bases at J, with 11 bases between the two ends. Germline V gene data show CDR1 as SGHRS and CDR2 as YFSETQ. CDR3 sequence (DNA): TGCGCCAGCAGCTTGGAAGCGGGTCAGTACGAGCAGTACTTC. This sequence encodes CASSLEAGQYEQYF.

The genes are TRBV28 and TRBJ2-5; a possible D gene is TRBD2 (6 bases). This CDR3 has 16 amino acids. Germline CDR1 MDHEN, CDR2 SYDVKM. The V end lost 3 bases, the J end lost 2 bases, and 16 bases lay between the germline ends. The CDR3 protein is CASSFPQEGWQETQYF. The DNA of the CDR3 is TGTGCCAGCAGTTTTCCCCAGGAGGGGTGGCAAGAGACCCAGTACTTC.

V and J are TRBV18 and TRBJ2-7; a possible D gene is TRBD1 (5 bases). This CDR3 comprises 13 residues. Trimming pared 2 bases from V and 3 bases from J, leaving 8 bases between. Germline loops: CDR1 KGHSH, CDR2 LQKENI. CDR3 in amino acids: CASSPGRVYEQYF. In nucleotides, the CDR3 is TGTGCCAGCTCACCAGGCAGGGTCTACGAGCAGTACTTC.

The J gene is TRBJ1-2, the V gene TRBV7-2; 7 nucleotides agree with TRBD1. CDR3 length: 15 amino acids. The J segment lost 3 bases and the V segment lost 1 base, leaving 5 bases of the junction unmatched. Germline CDR1 SGHTA, CDR2 FQGNSA. CDR3 amino acids: CASSLGPGGDYGYTF. Written as DNA, the CDR3 is TGTGCCAGCAGCTTAGGGCCAGGGGGAGACTATGGCTACACCTTC.

The chain combines TRBV4-2 with TRBJ2-1, with 10 positions matching TRBD1. The CDR3 has 17 amino acids. V was clipped by 5 bases and J by 7 bases; unmatched bases: 14. The germline gives CDR1 LGHNA, CDR2 YNFKEQ. This chain's CDR3 is CASSISVRDRGGNEQFF. The DNA for the CDR3 is TGTGCCAGCAGCATAAGCGTGAGGGACAGGGGAGGGAATGAGCAGTTCTTC.

This sequence joins TRBV4-2 and TRBJ2-3, with a possible D match to TRBD1 (6 bases). Germline lookup yields CDR1 LGHNA and CDR2 YNFKEQ. V was pared by 4 bases and J by 4 bases, with 21 bases between. CDR3 length: 17 amino acids. The CDR3 loop is CASSPQRDASGADTQYF. CDR3 DNA sequence: TGTGCCAGCAGCCCCCAAAGGGACGCCTCAGGGGCAGATACGCAGTATTTT.